This TCR beta chain is drawn from a study of cytomegalovirus exposure and HLA in healthy donors (dated by TCRdb to 2016 to 2017). For the study in its entirety: An earlier analysis of approximately 640 of the donors reported approximately 300 Gb of sequence data and 117 million unique TCR beta sequences from approximately 180 million T cells. About 320 gigabases of sequencing data and tens of millions of unique TCR sequences were included in an early release covering under 650 HLA-typed donors. Of the approximately 400 genotyped donors, 65% to 90% fell in the genetic ancestry cluster associated with self-reported Caucasian donors. The study aimed to test whether signatures of past pathogen exposure could be identified by cataloging public T cell receptors. Using immunosequencing, the study profiled T cell repertoires from around 670 subjects and related those repertoires to cytomegalovirus serostatus. A separate validation cohort of about 110 different subjects was used in addition to the roughly 700-subject first cohort. The study combined high-throughput TCR immunosequencing, statistical association of individual TCRs with disease status, and machine learning to predict cytomegalovirus infection status. In a later analysis, previously published TCR beta repertoires from some 640 donors were re-analyzed and high-resolution HLA genotyping was added so that TCR occurrence patterns could be studied. The later analysis used no new phenotypic data to find candidate immune exposures, relying instead on TCR beta sequences and their occurrence across donors. To decide whether each TCR beta V gene segment behaved as functional or pseudogenic, an earlier analysis of approximately 590 of the donors relied on high-throughput TCR beta sequencing. Donor age, sex, ethnicity and CMV serostatus were collected together with the repertoire data. In a later genetic analysis, genome-wide SNP genotypes for about 55% of the roughly 700 donors were used, and that subset was treated as a discovery cohort. All discovery cohort repertoires had been generated using a single sequencing platform. Both class I and class II loci were covered by HLA typing, at four-digit resolution. Typing coverage differed by locus: A, B, C, DRB1 and DQB1 were typed in roughly 620-640 donors, DQA1 in roughly 510, DPA1 in around 600, and DPB1 in 450 to 490. Several DR-DQ haplotypes were treated as single units for association and clustering because of strong linkage in the cohort. Across about 380 genotyped donors of the cohort, an average of about 200,000 unique TCR beta nucleotide sequences per donor were sequenced, and approximately 17% of those sequences were non-productive.

The research as a whole found: According to the authors, the approach could potentially be generalized to other disease states and immunological phenotypes. When HLA alleles, especially DR and DQ, strongly co-occurred, TCR associations were difficult to assign to individual alleles. Most TCR sequences were observed very rarely across donors, whereas some public TCRs were present in many individuals. A later analysis reported that several top co-occurrence clusters appeared linked to parvovirus B19, influenza, CMV and Epstein-Barr virus. Seventeen rarely observed V segments, including chromosome 9 orphons, were excluded from the earlier analysis of some 590 of the donors because counts were too low. According to a later genetic analysis, donors in an Asian-associated ancestry cluster had fewer N-insertions in productive TCRs than the approximately 630-donor mean. Roughly uniform sequencing depth across donors was assumed in presence/absence analyses, although this assumption may not hold. Because the 87-base-pair reads could not distinguish some IMGT-functional V segments, including TRBV6-2 and TRBV6-3, those segments were excluded. In a later analysis, HLA-associated TCR beta chains showed more clonal expansion and lower generation probabilities than non-associated chains that were equally common. In a later analysis, most CMV-associated TCR beta chains were found to appear HLA-restricted, with HLA associations seemingly driven largely by CMV exposure. Because HLA typing was missing for some donors at each locus, association tests included only the typed subset. Linkage disequilibrium might explain the correlated functional status among segregating V segments, but an unknown experimental factor could not be ruled out. A few of the identified cytomegalovirus-associated TCR beta chains were confirmed in vitro to be specific for cytomegalovirus antigens. The only immune exposure information available for the cohort was CMV serostatus. A group of highly shared sequence variants was considered likely to be a technical artifact of the sequencing pipeline. A further reported finding was that TCR beta sequences accurately predicted the HLA-A and HLA-B alleles for most subjects in the first cohort. Only TCR beta chains were sequenced in this cohort, and the absence of alpha or paired-chain data limited detectable features. According to a later analysis, TCR association rates differed among HLA loci, with DRB1 alleles showing the most associated TCRs and HLA-C alleles showing the fewest. A later analysis associated 15,000 to 20,000 TCR beta sequences with specific HLA alleles at a false discovery rate of 0.05. A later genetic analysis associated a missense DCLRE1C variant with V-gene and J-gene trimming of TCR beta chains, and an independent cohort replicated the association. Broadly in line with IMGT annotations, most TCR beta V segments showed up in productive rearrangements about 87% or about 30% of the time in an earlier analysis of about 500 of the donors. The classifier was reported to diagnose cytomegalovirus status with high specificity and sensitivity in both the original and validation cohorts. A total of some 180 TCR beta chains were listed by the study as associated with cytomegalovirus.

Trimming at the junction amounts to 4 bases on V and 6 bases on J, and the germline ends lie 6 bases apart. CDR1 and CDR2 (MGHDK, SYGVNS) derive from the germline V gene. The CDR3, from cysteine to phenylalanine, totals 11 residues. Of the read, only the CDR3 DNA is kept; its 33 bases are in frame from base 1. Comment on this clone: The target of this receptor is not known. No much larger clone exists at a distance of one base, and base qualities are not known.

Libraries were built with the immunoSEQ multiplex PCR assay. For the multiplex PCR, a mixture combining 60 forward primers for TCR Vbeta segments and 13 reverse primers for TCR Jbeta segments was used. The CDR3 region of rearranged TCR beta genes was amplified from genomic DNA with a multiplex PCR assay. On the Illumina HiSeq System, the amplified TCR beta libraries were sequenced as 87-base-pair reads. The paper's processing steps were these. Across the 600 to 700 repertoires, a later analysis counted roughly 84 million unique TCR beta chains, roughly 11 million of which were shared by at least two donors. To remove PCR and sequencing errors, raw reads were error-corrected and collapsed into unique sequences using a nearest-neighbor algorithm that merged closely related sequences. CDR3 sequences were aligned to IMGT reference sequences to assign V, D and J gene segments. Each retained sequence needed at least a six-nucleotide match to both a V gene segment and a J gene segment. Rearrangements were called productive when the CDR3 lacked stop codons and stayed in frame with V and J; all others were non-productive. CDR3 was defined by IMGT convention, running from the second conserved V-encoded cysteine to the conserved J-encoded phenylalanine. The earlier analysis of 450 to 750 of the donors excluded any sequence lacking an unambiguous match to a single V gene segment. An earlier analysis of several hundred of the donors classified V segments as functional when productive rearrangements were above 56.7% and as segregating when the standard deviation between donors was above 5%. A statistical classification framework was built for diagnosing cytomegalovirus status from the catalog of TCR beta chain sequences. A later analysis assigned V and J genes by comparing TCR nucleotide sequences with IMGT/GENE-DB human TR gene sequences. A later analysis assigned CDR3 sequences and most-parsimonious VDJ recombination scenarios with the TCRdist pipeline. In a later analysis, each TCR beta chain was defined by its CDR3 amino acid sequence together with its V-gene family, and reads lacking a unique V-gene family were excluded. As a way to deal with suspected cross-contamination and a sequencing artifact, a later analysis dropped over 550 nucleotide sequences that were highly shared and had low generation probability. In a later analysis, a clonal expansion index for each public chain was calculated from normalized within-repertoire ranks of inferred template counts. Generation probabilities in a later analysis came from a VDJ recombination model fitted to out-of-frame rearrangements, and those results were checked against IGoR. A later analysis scored TCR-TCR, TCR-HLA and TCR-CMV co-occurrence with hypergeometric tests, applying a repertoire-size bias correction to TCR pairs. A later analysis estimated false discovery rates by permuting HLA or CMV assignments 20 times. In a later analysis, co-occurring TCRs were grouped using DBSCAN, and TCRdist sequence similarity was added for clustering within HLA-allele-positive subsets. Co-occurrence clustering excluded repertoires with fewer than 30,000 or more than 120,000 public chains, plus five with anomalous nucleotide sharing. What TCRdb holds here is the immuneACCESS table cut down to in-frame rearrangements. Part of the clones is not present; checked against another copy, under half of the missing clones reflect an unresolved V gene, and the others are unexplained. V and J calls and clone size follow that table, whereas D and trimming were derived from the DNA. The table for this sample lists 150,000 to 200,000 clones; just under 80% of them were counted only once. The ten largest clonotypes hold approximately 6% of the sample.

The cohort comprised under 700 healthy bone marrow donors. Cohort members were all nominally healthy when sampled, although unrecorded immune exposures were likely present. The donor was CMV seropositive and belonged to the group of some 290 seropositive cohort members. A peripheral blood sample was collected from each donor, and TCR beta sequencing was performed on peripheral blood mononuclear cells. The Qiagen DNeasy Blood Extraction Kit was used to extract genomic DNA from the blood cell samples. Source material: PBMCs. The origin of this receptor is a woman in her twenties or thirties in good health and CMV-seropositive. Recombination linked TRBV25-1 to TRBJ1-1, with no confidently assigned D gene. The sequenced DNA: TGTGCCAGCAGTGCCTACCCTGAAGCTTTCTTT. This gives the protein CASSAYPEAFF. This CDR3, with the reference TRBV25-1 and TRBJ1-1 proteins standing in past its ends, gives the full variable domain EADIYQTPRYLVIGTGKKITLECSQTMGHDKMYWYQQDPGMELHLIHYSYGVNSTEKGDLSSESTVSRIRTEHFPLTLESARPSHTSQYLCASSAYPEAFFGQGTRLTVV.